Here is one T cell receptor beta chain with its context. The read terminates 3 residues before the CDR3 end, so the remaining end is supplied by the germline J gene. The data stem from a study of T cells in women clearing cervical HPV infection. This CDR3 contains 17 residues. CDR1 and CDR2 from the germline V gene are LGHNT and FRNRAP. Trimming shortened V by 6 bases and J by 2 bases, and 20 bases separated the two germline ends. Generated by immunoSEQ multiplex PCR, the TCRdb table keeps only in-frame clones and is missing some. This sample's clone table lists tens of thousands of clones. What was sequenced was blood buffy coat. The TCR comes from a woman between 18 and 75 years old with a cervical HPV16 infection that either progressed to CIN3+ or cleared (not recorded which). The chain uses TRBV12-5 and TRBJ1-5; weak D call: TRBD1 (6 bases). CDR3 DNA (partial): TGTGCTAGTGGGCGGGACACTCAGTGGGAAGGCAATCAGCCC. Encoded protein: CASGRDTQWEGNQP. The CDR3 in full is CASGRDTQWEGNQPQHF. Full variable domain (outside the CDR3, taken from reference TRBV12-5 and TRBJ1-5): DARVTQTPRHKVTEMGQEVTMRCQPILGHNTVFWYRQTMMQGLELLAYFRNRAPLDDSGMPKDRFSAEMPDATLATLKIQPSEPRDSAVYFCASGRDTQWEGNQPQHFGDGTRLSIL.